Listed here are 14 T cell receptor beta chains from one sample, sequenced in a study of shared clonotypes between healthy human individuals. Clones were read by immunoSEQ multiplex PCR, and TCRdb kept only the in-frame ones, dropping some. Of roughly 1,500,000 clones listed, roughly 98% are singletons. Source material: naive CD4+ T cells sorted from blood. Subset in this sample: CD45RA+ positively selected. The receptors were sampled from a man aged 25 to 40 in good health.

The rearrangement links TRBV6-5 to TRBJ1-2; 7 positions match TRBD1. Trimming removed 9 bases from V and 8 bases from J; junction bases left unmatched: 6. Germline assignment: CDR1 MNHEY and CDR2 SVGAGI. The CDR3 runs to 11 residues. The CDR3 protein is CASQQGEGYTF. The DNA of the CDR3 is TGTGCCAGTCAGCAGGGGGAAGGCTACACCTTC.

As for this clone: The junction departs from germline at one end; a sequencing error may be responsible. The chain carries TRBV27 and TRBJ2-7; tentative D call: TRBD1 (5 bases). This CDR3 spans 14 amino acids. Germline values: CDR1 MNHEY, CDR2 SMNVEV (reference sequence). The CDR3 region has the DNA TGTGCCAGCAGCCCCAGGACAAGAAGTCATCACTTTTCCTTC. It specifies CASSPRTRSHHFSF.

V and J are TRBV5-4 and TRBJ2-7; 7 bases agree with TRBD2. CDR1 and CDR2 from the germline V gene are SGHNT and YYREEE (reference sequence). Unmatched junction bases numbered 5, after V lost 0 bases and J lost 2 bases. CDR3 length: 15 residues. In DNA, the CDR3 is TGTGCCAGCAGCTTGGGGCTAGCGGACGCCTACGAGCAGTACTTC. Translation gives CASSLGLADAYEQYF.

This rearrangement joins TRBV11-2 to TRBJ1-3, with a weak D call TRBD1 (5 bases). V lost 6 bases and J 8 bases, leaving 20 bases between the germline ends. The CDR3 is 15 residues long. Germline V CDR1 and CDR2: SGHAT, FQNNGV. CDR3 protein: CASRVGGASSHTIYF. Written as DNA, the CDR3 is TGTGCCAGCAGGGTGGGAGGGGCGTCATCCCACACCATATATTTT.

This chain connects TRBV25-1 to TRBJ2-1; possibly TRBD2 for D (5 bases). Trimming cost V 0 bases and J 1 base, with 10 bases left between them. The CDR3 is made up of 16 amino acids. Germline CDR1 and CDR2: MGHDK and SYGVNS. The CDR3 DNA reads as TGTGCCAGCAGTGAATATCGGGGTCAGTCCTACAATGAGCAGTTCTTC. This gives the protein CASSEYRGQSYNEQFF. Based on the CDR3 plus reference TRBV25-1 and TRBJ2-1, the full variable domain is EADIYQTPRYLVIGTGKKITLECSQTMGHDKMYWYQQDPGMELHLIHYSYGVNSTEKGDLSSESTVSRIRTEHFPLTLESARPSHTSQYLCASSEYRGQSYNEQFFGPGTRLTVL.

Concerning this clone: Other nucleotide sequences in the sample specify the same CDR3. V usage is TRBV7-2 and J usage is TRBJ1-5; D possibly corresponds to TRBD1 (6 bases). The length of the CDR3 is 16 residues. CDR1 and CDR2 from the germline V gene are SGHTA and FQGNSA. Trimming cost V 1 base and J 2 bases, with 12 bases left between them. The CDR3 DNA sequence: TGTGCCAGCAGCTTAGGGGCAGGGGTTGGCAATCAGCCCCAGCATTTT. Amino acid sequence: CASSLGAGVGNQPQHF.

The chain is built from TRBV19 and TRBJ2-3; TRBD2 aligns across 9 bases. CDR3 size: 15 residues. With V trimmed by 6 bases and J by 2 bases, 6 bases remained unmatched. Germline V gives CDR1 LNHDA, CDR2 SQIVND (reference sequence). Here the CDR3 reads CASRAASGNTDTQYF. The DNA of the CDR3 is TGTGCCAGTAGGGCGGCTAGCGGGAACACAGATACGCAGTATTTT. Looking up the rest from reference TRBV19 and TRBJ2-3 gives the full variable domain: DGGITQSPKYLFRKEGQNVTLSCEQNLNHDAMYWYRQDPGQGLRLIYYSQIVNDFQKGDIAEGYSVSREKKESFPLTVTSAQKNPTAFYLCASRAASGNTDTQYFGPGTRLTVL.

This chain links TRBV29-1 with TRBJ1-2; the D gene is possibly TRBD1 (5 bases). CDR3 length: 15 amino acids. Looked up from germline, CDR1 is SQVTM and CDR2 is ANQGSEA. V shed 0 bases and J shed 8 bases, with 19 bases lying between them. CDR3 DNA sequence: TGCAGCGTTGAAGATCGGGAAGGGGTTTGGCGAGGCTACACCTTC. It encodes CSVEDREGVWRGYTF.

This chain joins TRBV9 and TRBJ2-5, with D possibly TRBD2 on 6 matching bases. The CDR3 spans 14 residues. Germline-derived CDR1 and CDR2 are SGDLS and YYNGEE. Between the trimmed V and J ends, which lost 3 bases and 5 bases, there was a span of 14 bases. The CDR3 bases are TGTGCCAGCAGCGGCGGGGCAGGGCTGGAGACCCAGTACTTC. It translates to CASSGGAGLETQYF.

The chain employs TRBV18 and TRBJ1-1; D gene unclear. The germline V gene has CDR1 KGHSH and CDR2 LQKENI. Trimming pared 2 bases from V and 6 bases from J, leaving 10 bases between. The CDR3 runs 13 residues. The CDR3 coding sequence is TGTGCCAGCTCACCAAGCGGTAACTCTGAAGCTTTCTTT. It codes for CASSPSGNSEAFF. The variable domain in full, completed from reference TRBV18 and TRBJ1-1, reads NAGVMQNPRHLVRRRGQEARLRCSPMKGHSHVYWYRQLPEEGLKFMVYLQKENIIDESGMPKERFSAEFPKEGPSILRIQQVVRGDSAAYFCASSPSGNSEAFFGQGTRLTVV.

The chain employs TRBV10-3 and TRBJ2-3; D gene ambiguous. In germline, CDR1 is ENHRY, CDR2 SYGVKD. This CDR3 spans 12 amino acids. Trimming removed 3 bases from V and 5 bases from J, with 6 bases in between. CDR3 sequence reads: CAISDPRDTQYF. The CDR3 bases are TGTGCCATCAGTGATCCCAGAGATACGCAGTATTTT.

Comments on this clone: This specimen includes other DNA sequences encoding the same CDR3. The chain joins TRBV10-2 to TRBJ1-1, with a possible D match to TRBD1 (6 bases). Germline assignment: CDR1 WSHSY and CDR2 SAAADI. V was trimmed by 6 bases and J by 1 base, leaving 6 bases between them. The CDR3 spans 12 residues. CDR3 sequence: CASRGGNTEAFF. In DNA form, the CDR3 reads TGCGCCAGCAGAGGGGGGAACACTGAAGCTTTCTTT.

The V and J genes are TRBV5-1 and TRBJ2-7, with no clear D. V lost 0 bases and J 0 bases, leaving 7 bases between the germline ends. The CDR3 contains 14 residues. Per germline, CDR1 SGHRS and CDR2 YFSETQ. The CDR3 sequence is CASSLAVASYEQYF. For the CDR3, the DNA is TGCGCCAGCAGCTTGGCCGTGGCCTCCTACGAGCAGTACTTC.

This chain joins TRBV7-2 and TRBJ2-3, with D maybe TRBD1 (5 bases). V lost 5 bases, J lost 0 bases, and 12 bases lay in between. This CDR3 spans 15 amino acids. The germline CDR1 and CDR2 sequences are SGHTA and FQGNSA. Here the CDR3 reads CASSTSTASTDTQYF. The DNA of the CDR3 is TGTGCCAGCAGCACCTCGACAGCTAGCACAGATACGCAGTATTTT. The whole variable domain, filled in from reference TRBV7-2 and TRBJ2-3, reads GAGVSQSPSNKVTEKGKDVELRCDPISGHTALYWYRQSLGQGLEFLIYFQGNSAPDKSGLPSDRFSAERTGGSVSTLTIQRTQQEDSAVYLCASSTSTASTDTQYFGPGTRLTVL.